This T cell receptor beta chain was identified in a study of cytomegalovirus exposure and HLA in healthy donors. PCR amplification relied on 60 Vbeta primers (plus 13 Jbeta primers). Sequenced by immunoSEQ multiplex PCR; TCRdb stores in-frame clones only, minus some. The table includes about 150,000 clones, roughly 80% detected once. The length of the CDR3 is 13 residues. V was trimmed by 5 bases and J by 6 bases, leaving 11 bases between them. CDR1 and CDR2 (germline): MNHNY, SVGAGI (reference sequence). Sequencing was carried out using PBMCs. The chain carries TRBV6-6 and TRBJ2-1; D is unresolved. The receptor's source is a man aged 18 to 29 in good health and CMV-seronegative. DNA of the CDR3: TGTGCCAGCAGTCAGACTCCTAGCAATGAGCAGTTCTTC. Protein product: CASSQTPSNEQFF.